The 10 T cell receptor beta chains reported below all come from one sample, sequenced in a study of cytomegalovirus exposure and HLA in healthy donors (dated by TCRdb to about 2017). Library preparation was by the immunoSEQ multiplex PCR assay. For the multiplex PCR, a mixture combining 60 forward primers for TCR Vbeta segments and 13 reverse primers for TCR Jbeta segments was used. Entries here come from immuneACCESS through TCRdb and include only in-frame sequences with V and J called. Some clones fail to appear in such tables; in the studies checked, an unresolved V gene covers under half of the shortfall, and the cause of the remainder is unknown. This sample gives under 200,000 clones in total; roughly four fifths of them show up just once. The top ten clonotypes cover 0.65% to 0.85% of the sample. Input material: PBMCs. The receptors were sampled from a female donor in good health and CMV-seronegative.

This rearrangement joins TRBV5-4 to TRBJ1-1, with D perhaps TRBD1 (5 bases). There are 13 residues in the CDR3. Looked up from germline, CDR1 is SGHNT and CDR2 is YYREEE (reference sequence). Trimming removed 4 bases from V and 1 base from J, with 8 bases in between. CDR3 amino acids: CASSQGQNTEAFF. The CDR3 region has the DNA TGTGCCAGCAGCCAGGGCCAGAACACTGAAGCTTTCTTT.

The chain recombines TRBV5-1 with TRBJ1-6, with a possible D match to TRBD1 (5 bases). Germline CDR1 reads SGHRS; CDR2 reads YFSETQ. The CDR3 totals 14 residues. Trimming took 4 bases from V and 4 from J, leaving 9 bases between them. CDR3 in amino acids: CASSAGGYNSPLHF. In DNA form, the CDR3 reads TGCGCCAGCAGCGCGGGGGGATATAATTCACCCCTCCACTTT.

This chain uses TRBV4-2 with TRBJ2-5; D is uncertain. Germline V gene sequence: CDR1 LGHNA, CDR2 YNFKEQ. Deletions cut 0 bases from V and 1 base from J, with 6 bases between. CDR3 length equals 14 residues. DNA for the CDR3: TGTGCCAGCAGCCAAGATCTACTCCAAGAGACCCAGTACTTC. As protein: CASSQDLLQETQYF.

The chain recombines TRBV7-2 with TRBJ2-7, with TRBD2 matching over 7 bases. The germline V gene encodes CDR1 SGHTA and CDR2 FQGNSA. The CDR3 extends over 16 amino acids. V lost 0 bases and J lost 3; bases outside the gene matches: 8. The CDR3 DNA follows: TGTGCCAGCAGCTTAGCTGAGCTGGCGGGAGTCTACGAGCAGTACTTC. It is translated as CASSLAELAGVYEQYF. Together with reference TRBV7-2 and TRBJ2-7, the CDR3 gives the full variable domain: GAGVSQSPSNKVTEKGKDVELRCDPISGHTALYWYRQSLGQGLEFLIYFQGNSAPDKSGLPSDRFSAERTGGSVSTLTIQRTQQEDSAVYLCASSLAELAGVYEQYFGPGTRLTVT.

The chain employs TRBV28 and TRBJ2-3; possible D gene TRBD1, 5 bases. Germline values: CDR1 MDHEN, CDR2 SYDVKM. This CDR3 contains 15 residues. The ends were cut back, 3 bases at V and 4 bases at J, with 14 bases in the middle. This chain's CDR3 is CASSFRTTLADTQYF. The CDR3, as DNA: TGTGCCAGCAGTTTCAGGACAACCTTGGCAGATACGCAGTATTTT.

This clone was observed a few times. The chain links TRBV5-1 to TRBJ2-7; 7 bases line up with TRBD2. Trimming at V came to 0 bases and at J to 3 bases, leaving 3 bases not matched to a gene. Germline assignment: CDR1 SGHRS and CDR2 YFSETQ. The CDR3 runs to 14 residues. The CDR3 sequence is CASSLVGGIYEQYF. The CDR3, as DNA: TGCGCCAGCAGCTTGGTGGGGGGGATCTACGAGCAGTACTTC.

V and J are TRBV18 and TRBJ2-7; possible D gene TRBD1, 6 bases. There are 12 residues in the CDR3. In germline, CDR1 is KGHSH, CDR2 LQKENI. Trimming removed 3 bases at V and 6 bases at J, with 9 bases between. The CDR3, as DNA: TGTGCCAGCTCACCCGGACAGAGCGAGCAGTACTTC. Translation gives CASSPGQSEQYF.

The CDR3 sequence is CAWSQGNSSGRAGETQYF. The CDR3 DNA sequence: TGTGCCTGGAGCCAGGGCAATAGTAGCGGGAGGGCCGGAGAGACCCAGTACTTC. J is TRBJ2-5 and V is TRBV30; TRBD2 aligns across 11 bases. Looked up from germline, CDR1 is GTSNPN and CDR2 is SVGIG (reference sequence). Trimming took 3 bases from V and 4 from J; bases not matched to a gene: 16. The CDR3 has 18 amino acids.

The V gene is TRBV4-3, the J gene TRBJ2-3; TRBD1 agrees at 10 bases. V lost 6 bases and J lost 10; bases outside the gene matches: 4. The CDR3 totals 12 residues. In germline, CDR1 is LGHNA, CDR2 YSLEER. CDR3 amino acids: CASRSGTGAQYF. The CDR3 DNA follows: TGCGCCAGCAGAAGCGGGACAGGGGCGCAGTATTTT.

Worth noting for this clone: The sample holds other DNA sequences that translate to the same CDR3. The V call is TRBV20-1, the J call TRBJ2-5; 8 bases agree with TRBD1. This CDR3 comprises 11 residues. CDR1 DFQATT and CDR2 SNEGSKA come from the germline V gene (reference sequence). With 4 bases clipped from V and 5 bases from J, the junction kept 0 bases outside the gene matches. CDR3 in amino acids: CSANRGETQYF. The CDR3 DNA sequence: TGCAGTGCTAACAGGGGGGAGACCCAGTACTTC.